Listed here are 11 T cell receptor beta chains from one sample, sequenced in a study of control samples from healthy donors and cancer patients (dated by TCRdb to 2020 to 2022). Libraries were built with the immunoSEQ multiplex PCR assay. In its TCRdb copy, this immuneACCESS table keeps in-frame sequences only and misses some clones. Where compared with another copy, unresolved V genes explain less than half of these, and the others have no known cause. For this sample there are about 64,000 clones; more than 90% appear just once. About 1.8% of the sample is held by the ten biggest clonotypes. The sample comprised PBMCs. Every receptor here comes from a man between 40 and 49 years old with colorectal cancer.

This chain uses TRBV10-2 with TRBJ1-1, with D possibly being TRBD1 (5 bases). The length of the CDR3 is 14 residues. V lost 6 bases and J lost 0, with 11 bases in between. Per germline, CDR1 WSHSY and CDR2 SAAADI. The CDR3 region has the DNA TGCGCCAGCAGCCGGGACCCCTTGAACACTGAAGCTTTCTTT. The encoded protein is CASSRDPLNTEAFF.

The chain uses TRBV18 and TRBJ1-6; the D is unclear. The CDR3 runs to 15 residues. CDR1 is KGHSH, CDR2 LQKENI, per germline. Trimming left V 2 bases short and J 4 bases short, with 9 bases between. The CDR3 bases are TGTGCCAGCTCACCAGTCGACACATATAATTCACCCCTCCACTTT. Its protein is CASSPVDTYNSPLHF.

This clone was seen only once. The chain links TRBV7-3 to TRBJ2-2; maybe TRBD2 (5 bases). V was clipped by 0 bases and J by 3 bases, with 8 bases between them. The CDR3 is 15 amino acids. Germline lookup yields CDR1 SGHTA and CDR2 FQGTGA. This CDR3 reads CASSLTPGYTGELFF. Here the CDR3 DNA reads TGTGCCAGCAGCTTAACCCCGGGGTACACCGGGGAGCTGTTTTTT. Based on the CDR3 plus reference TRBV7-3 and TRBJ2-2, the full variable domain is GAGVSQTPSNKVTEKGKYVELRCDPISGHTALYWYRQSLGQGPEFLIYFQGTGAADDSGLPNDRFFAVRPEGSVSTLKIQRTERGDSAVYLCASSLTPGYTGELFFGEGSRLTVL.

The CDR3 DNA sequence: TGTGCCAGCTCACCACCGGACAGGGGGCTATATACCAACAATGAGCAGTTCTTC. Translated: CASSPPDRGLYTNNEQFF. The chain recombines TRBV18 with TRBJ2-1; 11 bases map to TRBD1. This CDR3 comprises 18 residues. Germline V gene lookup returns CDR1 KGHSH and CDR2 LQKENI. V lost 0 bases, J lost 5 bases, and 9 bases stayed unmatched. Full variable domain (remainder filled in from reference TRBV18 and TRBJ2-1): NAGVMQNPRHLVRRRGQEARLRCSPMKGHSHVYWYRQLPEEGLKFMVYLQKENIIDESGMPKERFSAEFPKEGPSILRIQQVVRGDSAAYFCASSPPDRGLYTNNEQFFGPGTRLTVL.

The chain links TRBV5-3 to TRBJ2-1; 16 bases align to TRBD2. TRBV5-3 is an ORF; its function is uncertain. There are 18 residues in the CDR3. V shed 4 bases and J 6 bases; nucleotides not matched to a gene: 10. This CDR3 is CARSRGTSGGAWGNEQFF. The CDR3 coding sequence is TGTGCCAGAAGCCGAGGGACTAGCGGGGGGGCCTGGGGCAATGAGCAGTTCTTC.

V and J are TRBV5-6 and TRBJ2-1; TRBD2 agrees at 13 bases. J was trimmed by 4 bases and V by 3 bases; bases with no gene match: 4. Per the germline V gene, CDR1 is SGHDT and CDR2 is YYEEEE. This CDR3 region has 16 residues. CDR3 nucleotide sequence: TGTGCCAGCAGCTGGAGGACTAGCGGGGGATACAATGAGCAGTTCTTC. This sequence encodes CASSWRTSGGYNEQFF.

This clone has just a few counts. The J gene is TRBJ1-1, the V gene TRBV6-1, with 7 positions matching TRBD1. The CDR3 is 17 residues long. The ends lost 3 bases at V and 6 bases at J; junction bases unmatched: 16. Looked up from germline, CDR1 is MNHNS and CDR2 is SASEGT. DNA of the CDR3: TGTGCCAGCAGTGAGCCCCCAGAGGGACAGTCTTTCCCTGAAGCTTTCTTT. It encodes CASSEPPEGQSFPEAFF.

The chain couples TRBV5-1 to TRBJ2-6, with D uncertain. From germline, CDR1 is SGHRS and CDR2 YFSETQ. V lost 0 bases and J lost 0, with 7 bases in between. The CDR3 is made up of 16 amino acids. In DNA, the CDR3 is TGCGCCAGCAGCTTGGGACCAGTCTCTGGGGCCAACGTCCTGACTTTC. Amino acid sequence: CASSLGPVSGANVLTF.

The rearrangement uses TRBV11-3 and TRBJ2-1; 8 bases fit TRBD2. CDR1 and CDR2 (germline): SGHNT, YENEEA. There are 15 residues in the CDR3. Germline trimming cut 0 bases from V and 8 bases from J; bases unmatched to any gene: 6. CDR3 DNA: TGTGCCAGCAGCTTAGATCTATACGGGGGGGATGAGCAGTTCTTC. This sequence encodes CASSLDLYGGDEQFF.

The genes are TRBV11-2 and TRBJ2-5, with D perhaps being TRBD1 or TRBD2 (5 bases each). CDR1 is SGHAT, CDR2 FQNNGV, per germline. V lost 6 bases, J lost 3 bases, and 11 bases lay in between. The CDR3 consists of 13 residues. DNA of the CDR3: TGTGCCAGCAGTCGGGACCGAAAAGAGACCCAGTACTTC. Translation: CASSRDRKETQYF.

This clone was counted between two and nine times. CDR3 protein: CASRRDRFYNSPLHF. Here the CDR3 DNA reads TGTGCCAGCAGGAGGGACAGGTTCTATAATTCACCCCTCCACTTT. This chain connects TRBV2 to TRBJ1-6; TRBD1 matches 8 bases. The CDR3 has 15 residues. Germline CDR1 reads SNHLY; CDR2 reads FYNNEI. The V segment lost 6 bases and the J segment 3 bases; nucleotides outside the gene matches: 4.